This T cell receptor (beta chain) was sequenced for a study of T cells in localized non-small cell lung cancer. Broader study findings: The study detected a median 57 of the top 100 tumor clones in adjacent lung. A higher density of T cells in blood coincided with extended overall survival. Compared with tumor, uninvolved adjacent lung displayed greater T cell clonality, ranking highest overall.

Here immunoSEQ multiplex PCR was the method, and the copy in TCRdb shows in-frame clones only, minus some. The table has fewer than 100,000 clones, 80% seen once; the top ten hold about a tenth. V lost 3 bases to trimming and J lost 4 bases, with 16 bases between them. The CDR3 extends over 16 amino acids. Germline assignment: CDR1 SNHLY and CDR2 FYNNEI. Comments on this clone: Antigen: not known.

V usage is TRBV2 and J usage is TRBJ1-5; the D is unclear. Sequencing was performed on peripheral blood, taken before any cancer treatment. This receptor was identified in an older female donor with stage I lung adenocarcinoma. In DNA form, the CDR3 reads TGTGCCAGCAGTGATTTCTGGGCGGTGCGAAATCAGCCCCAGCATTTT. This sequence encodes CASSDFWAVRNQPQHF.